This TCR beta chain was documented in a study of shared T cell receptors in the human thymus (dated by TCRdb to about 2021). With regard to the full study: The study examined how self-reactive, shared T-cell receptor alpha chains are generated in the human thymus.

Library prep was done by the immunoSEQ multiplex PCR assay. TCRdb took this table from immuneACCESS and kept in-frame rearrangements with V and J called. Such tables lack part of the clones; where checked against another copy, unresolved V genes explain under half of the gap, and the rest is unexplained. In all, the sample holds approximately 660,000 clones, and 88% of those were seen once. The ten biggest clones cover 0.0095% to 0.013% of the sample. A word on this clone: Its binding antigen is unknown. No much larger clone is present one base from it, and per-base qualities are unavailable.

The germline V gene yields SGHAT for CDR1 and FQNNGV for CDR2. Counted from cysteine to phenylalanine, this CDR3 has 14 amino acids. Kept here is only the CDR3 DNA, which spans 42 bases and is read in frame from base 1. Trimming accounts for 1 base at V and 4 bases at J, while the number of junction bases matched to no gene is 3. These sequences were also reported in another study, on human thymus T cells. The second study reports: Immunologically healthy infants undergoing open corrective cardiac surgery for congenital heart defects in Finland were used as donors. Thymus tissue was obtained as surgical resects removed during corrective cardiac surgery. Biased V and J gene segment usage appeared to be present in both thymic and peripheral blood repertoires. According to the related research, thymic TCR repertoires were highly overlapping among unrelated individuals. The study used under ten infant thymus samples plus four related peripheral blood samples to characterize TCR alpha and beta repertoires. Donor ages ranging from about 7 to 250 days were recorded, and about six male and a couple of female infants were included in the cohort. Thymocytes were released mechanically from tissue and stored at -70 °C as pellets of roughly 9-31 million cells. A QIAsymphony instrument was used to extract genomic DNA from the frozen cell pellets. Using the immunoSEQ multiplex PCR assay, the TCRB and TCRAD loci were amplified from a standardized quantity of quality-controlled genomic DNA. The amplicons covered the V(D)J region and were long enough to include the CDR3 and to identify the V and J genes. The commercial immunoSEQ service was used to sequence amplicons on an Illumina platform. Primer bias and sequencing errors were corrected using previously described methods, and TCRAD and TCRB definitions followed the IMGT database. Analysis of the repertoires was done with immunoSEQ Analyzer 3.0 and VDJTools and included basic statistics, V/J segment usage, diversity estimates, rarefaction and pairwise overlap. Chao1, ChaoE, Efron-Thisted, Shannon and inverse Simpson indices were used to estimate diversity, which was also estimated on datasets down-sampled to the smallest sample. Repertoire overlap was determined by strict matching of CDR3 nucleotide sequence, V gene and J gene, and Jaccard-based multidimensional scaling clustering was applied. On average, thymus samples gave 650,000 to 1,000,000 unique TCRB clonotypes, whereas blood samples gave 75,000 to 85,000.

The rearrangement combines TRBV11-2 with TRBJ1-1; 7 bases in the junction line up with TRBD1. Input material: thymocytes. This clonotype was obtained from a boy in the first two years of life with a congenital heart defect. Donor details come from another sample of the same person, matched by shared clones. The CDR3 reads CASSLGRQGTEAFF. The DNA sequence is TGTGCCAGCAGCTTAGGGAGACAGGGCACTGAAGCTTTCTTT.